Detailed here is one TCR beta chain. Libraries were prepared by immunoSEQ multiplex PCR; TCRdb keeps only in-frame clonotypes and omits some of them. The table lists 60,000 or so clones, roughly two thirds of them singletons, with 51% in the top ten. The record originates from a study of blood T cell repertoires in COVID-19. Sample: PBMCs or T cells enriched from blood (not recorded which). The TCR was taken from a woman in her sixties or seventies who had been exposed to COVID-19.

The CDR3 reads CASSWGQGNTEAFF. The DNA of the CDR3 is TGTGCCAGCAGCTGGGGACAGGGGAACACTGAAGCTTTCTTT. The rearrangement links TRBV5-5 to TRBJ1-1, with 9 positions matching TRBD1. In germline, CDR1 is SGHKS, CDR2 YYEKEE (reference sequence). This CDR3 has 14 amino acids. Losses at the gene ends were 3 bases for V and 1 base for J; bases not matched to a gene: 1.